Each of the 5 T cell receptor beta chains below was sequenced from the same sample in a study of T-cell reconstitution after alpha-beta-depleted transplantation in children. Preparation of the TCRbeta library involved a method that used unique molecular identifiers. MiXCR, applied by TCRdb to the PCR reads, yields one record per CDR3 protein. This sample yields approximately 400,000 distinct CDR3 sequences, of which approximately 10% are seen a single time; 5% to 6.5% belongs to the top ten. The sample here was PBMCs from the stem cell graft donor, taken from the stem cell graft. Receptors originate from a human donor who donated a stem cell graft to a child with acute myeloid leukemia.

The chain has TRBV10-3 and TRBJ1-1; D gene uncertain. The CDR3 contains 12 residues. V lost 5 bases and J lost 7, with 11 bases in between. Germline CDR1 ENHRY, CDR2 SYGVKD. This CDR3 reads CAISPDADEAFF. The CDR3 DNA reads TGTGCCATCAGTCCCGACGCGGATGAAGCTTTCTTT.

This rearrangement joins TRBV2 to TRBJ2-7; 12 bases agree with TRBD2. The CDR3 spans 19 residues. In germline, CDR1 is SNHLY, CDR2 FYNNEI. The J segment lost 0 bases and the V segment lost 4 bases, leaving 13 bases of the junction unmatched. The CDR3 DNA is TGTGCCAGCAGTGGATCCGGGACTAGCGGGTTCCATAGCTCCTACGAGCAGTACTTC. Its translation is CASSGSGTSGFHSSYEQYF.

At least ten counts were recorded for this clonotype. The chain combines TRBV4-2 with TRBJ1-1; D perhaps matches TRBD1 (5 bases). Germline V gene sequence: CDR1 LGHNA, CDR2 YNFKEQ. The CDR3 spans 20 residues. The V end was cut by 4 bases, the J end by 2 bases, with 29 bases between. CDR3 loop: CASSPHRRNGWGPDNTEAFF. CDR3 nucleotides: TGTGCCAGCAGCCCGCACCGGCGCAATGGATGGGGACCCGATAACACTGAAGCTTTCTTT.

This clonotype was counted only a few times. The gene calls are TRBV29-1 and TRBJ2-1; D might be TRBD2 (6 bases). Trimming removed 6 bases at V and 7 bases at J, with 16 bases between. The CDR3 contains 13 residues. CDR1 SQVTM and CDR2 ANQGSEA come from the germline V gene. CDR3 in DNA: TGCAGCGTCCCCGTCGGGGGAAGTAATGAGCAGTTCTTC. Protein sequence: CSVPVGGSNEQFF.

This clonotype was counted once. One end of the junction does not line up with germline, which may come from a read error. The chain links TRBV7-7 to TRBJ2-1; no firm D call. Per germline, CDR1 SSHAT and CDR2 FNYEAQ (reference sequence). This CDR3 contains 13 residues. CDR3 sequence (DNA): TGTGCTAGCAGCTTAAGTCCCAACAATGAGCAGTTCTTC. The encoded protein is CASSLSPNNEQFF. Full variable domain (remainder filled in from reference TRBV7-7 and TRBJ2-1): GAGVSQSPRYKVTKRGQDVTLRCDPISSHATLYWYQQALGQGPEFLTYFNYEAQPDKSGLPSDRFSAERPEGSISTLTIQRTEQRDSAMYRCASSLSPNNEQFFGPGTRLTVL.